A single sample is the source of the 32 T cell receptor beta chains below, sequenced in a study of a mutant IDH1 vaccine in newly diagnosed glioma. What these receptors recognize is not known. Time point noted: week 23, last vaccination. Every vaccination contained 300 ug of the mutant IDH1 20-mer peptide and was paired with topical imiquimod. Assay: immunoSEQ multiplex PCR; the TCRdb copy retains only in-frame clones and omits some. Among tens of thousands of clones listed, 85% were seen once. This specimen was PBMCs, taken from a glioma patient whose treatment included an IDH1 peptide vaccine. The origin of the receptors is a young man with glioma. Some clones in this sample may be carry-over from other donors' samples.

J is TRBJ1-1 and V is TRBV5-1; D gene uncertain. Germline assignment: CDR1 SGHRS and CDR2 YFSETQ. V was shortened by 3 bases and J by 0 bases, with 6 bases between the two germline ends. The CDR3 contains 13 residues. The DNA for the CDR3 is TGCGCCAGCAGCTGGGAAATGAACACTGAAGCTTTCTTT. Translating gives CASSWEMNTEAFF.

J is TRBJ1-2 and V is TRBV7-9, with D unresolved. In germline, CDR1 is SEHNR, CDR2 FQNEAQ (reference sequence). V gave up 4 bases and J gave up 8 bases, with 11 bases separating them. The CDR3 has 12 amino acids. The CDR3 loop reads CASSYNMGGYTF. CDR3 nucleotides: TGTGCCAGCAGCTACAATATGGGGGGCTACACCTTC.

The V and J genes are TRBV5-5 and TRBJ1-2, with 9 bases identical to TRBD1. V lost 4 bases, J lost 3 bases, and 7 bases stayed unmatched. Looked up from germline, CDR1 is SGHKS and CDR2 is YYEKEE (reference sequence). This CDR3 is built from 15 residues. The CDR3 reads CASSAQGARDYGYTF. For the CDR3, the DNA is TGTGCCAGCAGCGCACAGGGGGCGCGGGACTATGGCTACACCTTC.

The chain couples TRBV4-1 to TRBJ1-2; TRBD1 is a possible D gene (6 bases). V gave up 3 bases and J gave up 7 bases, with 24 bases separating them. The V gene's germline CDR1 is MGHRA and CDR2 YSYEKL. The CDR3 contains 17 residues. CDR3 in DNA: TGCGCCAGCAGCCAGAGGGTTGGGGCAGGGGCCCACTCTGGCTACACCTTC. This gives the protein CASSQRVGAGAHSGYTF.

The CDR3 nucleotides read TGTGCCAGCAGTTTATTACGAGGGGTGGTATCCGGGGAGCTGTTTTTT. It encodes CASSLLRGVVSGELFF. The V gene is TRBV28, the J gene TRBJ2-2; D possibly matches TRBD1 or TRBD2 (5 bases each). The CDR3 loop spans 16 amino acids. The V end lost 1 base, the J end lost 6 bases, and 15 bases lay between the germline ends. In germline, CDR1 is MDHEN, CDR2 SYDVKM.

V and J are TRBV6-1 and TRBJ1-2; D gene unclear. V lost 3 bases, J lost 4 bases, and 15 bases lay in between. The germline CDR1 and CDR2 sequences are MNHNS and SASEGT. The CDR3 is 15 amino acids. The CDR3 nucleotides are TGTGCCAGCAGTGACGGGTGGGGTAGAAGCTATGGCTACACCTTC. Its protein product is CASSDGWGRSYGYTF.

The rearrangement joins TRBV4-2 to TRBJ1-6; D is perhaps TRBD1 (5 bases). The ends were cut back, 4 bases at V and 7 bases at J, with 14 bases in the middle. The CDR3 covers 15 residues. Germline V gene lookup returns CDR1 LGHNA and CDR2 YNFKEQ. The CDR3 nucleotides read TGTGCCAGCAGCCGCGACAGAGGGGTGAATTCACCCCTCCACTTT. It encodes CASSRDRGVNSPLHF.

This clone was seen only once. CDR3 sequence (DNA): TGTGCCAGCTTACAAAGGGAGGGGATCTACGAGCAGTACTTC. Its protein is CASLQREGIYEQYF. The J gene is TRBJ2-7, the V gene TRBV5-5; 7 bases line up with TRBD2. CDR3 size: 14 residues. Germline V lookup: CDR1 SGHKS, CDR2 YYEKEE (reference sequence). Losses at the gene ends were 7 bases for V and 3 bases for J; bases not matched to a gene: 10.

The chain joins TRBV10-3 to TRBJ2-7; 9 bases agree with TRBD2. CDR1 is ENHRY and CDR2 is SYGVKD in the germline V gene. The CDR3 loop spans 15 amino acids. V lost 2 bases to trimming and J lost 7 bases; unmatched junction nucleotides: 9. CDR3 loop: CAISEEVAGVREQYF. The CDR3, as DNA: TGTGCCATCAGTGAGGAGGTAGCGGGAGTAAGAGAGCAGTACTTC.

CDR3 region: CASSLVGLAVLEQYF. The DNA of the CDR3 is TGTGCCAGCAGCTTAGTGGGACTAGCGGTATTGGAGCAGTACTTC. The J gene is TRBJ2-7, the V gene TRBV11-2; 11 positions agree with TRBD2. Germline V gives CDR1 SGHAT, CDR2 FQNNGV. Losses at the gene ends were 1 base for V and 7 bases for J; bases not matched to a gene: 6. CDR3 size: 15 residues.

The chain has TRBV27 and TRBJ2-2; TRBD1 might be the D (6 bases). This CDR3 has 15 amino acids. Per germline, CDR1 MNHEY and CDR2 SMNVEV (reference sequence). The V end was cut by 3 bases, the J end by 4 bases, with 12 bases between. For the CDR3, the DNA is TGTGCCAGCAGTTTGAGGGGCAGGGGCACCGGGGAGCTGTTTTTT. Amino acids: CASSLRGRGTGELFF.

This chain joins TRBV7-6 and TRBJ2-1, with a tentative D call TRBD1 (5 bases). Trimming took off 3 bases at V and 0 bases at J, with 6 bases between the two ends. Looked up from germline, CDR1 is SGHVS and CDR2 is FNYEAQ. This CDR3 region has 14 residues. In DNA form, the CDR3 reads TGTGCCAGCAGCTTGGGGCTCTCCTACAATGAGCAGTTCTTC. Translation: CASSLGLSYNEQFF.

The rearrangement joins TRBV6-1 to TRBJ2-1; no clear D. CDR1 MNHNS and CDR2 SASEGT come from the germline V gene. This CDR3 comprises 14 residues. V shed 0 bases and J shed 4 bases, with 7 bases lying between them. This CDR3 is CASSEAGPYNEQFF. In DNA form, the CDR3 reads TGTGCCAGCAGTGAAGCTGGTCCTTACAATGAGCAGTTCTTC.

The CDR3 sequence: CASSRGETQYF. The DNA of the CDR3 is TGTGCCAGCAGTAGAGGGGAGACCCAGTACTTC. The chain uses TRBV5-5 and TRBJ2-5; weak D call: TRBD2 (5 bases). The length of the CDR3 is 11 residues. Germline V CDR1 and CDR2: SGHKS, YYEKEE (reference sequence). V lost 5 bases to trimming and J lost 5 bases, with 7 bases between them. The full variable domain, in which reference TRBV5-5 and TRBJ2-5 provide the parts outside the CDR3, is DAGVTQSPTHLIKTRGQQVTLRCSPISGHKSVSWYQQVLGQGPQFIFQYYEKEERGRGNFPDRFSARQFPNYSSELNVNALLLGDSALYLCASSRGETQYFGPGTRLLVL.

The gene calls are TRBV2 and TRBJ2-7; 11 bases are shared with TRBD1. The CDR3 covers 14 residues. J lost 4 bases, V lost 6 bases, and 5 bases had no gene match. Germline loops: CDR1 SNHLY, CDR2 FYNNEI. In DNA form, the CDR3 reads TGTGCCAGCAGGGGGGACAGGGGGTCGTACGAGCAGTACTTC. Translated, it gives CASRGDRGSYEQYF.

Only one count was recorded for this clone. CDR3 in amino acids: CASSRAGTTNEKLFF. The CDR3, as DNA: TGTGCCAGCAGCCGCGCGGGGACGACTAATGAAAAACTGTTTTTT. The chain recombines TRBV11-2 with TRBJ1-4; TRBD1 is a possible D gene (5 bases). CDR3 size: 15 residues. CDR1 and CDR2 (germline): SGHAT, FQNNGV. Trimming took 5 bases from V and 2 from J, leaving 12 bases between them.

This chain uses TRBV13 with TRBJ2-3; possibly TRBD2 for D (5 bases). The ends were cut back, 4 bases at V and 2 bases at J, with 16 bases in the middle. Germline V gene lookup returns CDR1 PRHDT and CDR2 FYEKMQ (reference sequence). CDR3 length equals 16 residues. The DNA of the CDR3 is TGTGCCAGCAGCTACTCTGGGCAGCGGTCCACAGATACGCAGTATTTT. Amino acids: CASSYSGQRSTDTQYF.

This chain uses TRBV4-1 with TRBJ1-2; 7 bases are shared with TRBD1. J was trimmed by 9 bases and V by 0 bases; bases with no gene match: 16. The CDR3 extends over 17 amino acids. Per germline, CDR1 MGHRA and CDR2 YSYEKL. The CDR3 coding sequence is TGCGCCAGCAGCCAAGAGGTTCTGAACAGGGGTAGTTCGAGCTACACCTTC. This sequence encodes CASSQEVLNRGSSSYTF.

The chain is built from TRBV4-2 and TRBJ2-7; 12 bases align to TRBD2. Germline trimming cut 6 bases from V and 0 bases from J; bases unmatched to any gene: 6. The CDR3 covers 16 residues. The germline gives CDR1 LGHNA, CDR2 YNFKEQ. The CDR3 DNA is TGTGCCAGCAGTCCCCTAGCGGGAGGGAACTCCTACGAGCAGTACTTC. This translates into CASSPLAGGNSYEQYF.

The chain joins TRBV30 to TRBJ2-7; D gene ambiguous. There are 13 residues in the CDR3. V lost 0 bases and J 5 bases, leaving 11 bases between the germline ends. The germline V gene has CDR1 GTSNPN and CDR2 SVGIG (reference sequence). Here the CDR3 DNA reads TGTGCCTGGAGTGTCTTCGGGTCCGACGAGCAGTACTTC. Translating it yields CAWSVFGSDEQYF.

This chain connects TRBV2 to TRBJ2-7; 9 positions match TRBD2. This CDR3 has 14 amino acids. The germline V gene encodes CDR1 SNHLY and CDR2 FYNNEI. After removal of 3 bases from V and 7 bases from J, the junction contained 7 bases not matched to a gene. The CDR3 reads CASSEASGMREQYF. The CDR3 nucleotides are TGTGCCAGCAGTGAGGCTAGCGGGATGAGGGAGCAGTACTTC.

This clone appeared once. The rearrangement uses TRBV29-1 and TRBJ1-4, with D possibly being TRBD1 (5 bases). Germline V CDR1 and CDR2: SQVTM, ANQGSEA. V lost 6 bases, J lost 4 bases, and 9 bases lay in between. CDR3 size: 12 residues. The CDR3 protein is CSVQRGNEKLFF. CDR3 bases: TGCAGCGTCCAGAGGGGTAATGAAAAACTGTTTTTT.

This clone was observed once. The CDR3 here is CASSLGGSTYNEQFF. The CDR3 DNA follows: TGTGCCAGCAGCTTGGGTGGATCAACCTACAATGAGCAGTTCTTC. The chain joins TRBV5-4 to TRBJ2-1; D is unresolved. The CDR3 consists of 15 residues. V was clipped by 0 bases and J by 2 bases, with 9 bases between them. Germline V CDR1 and CDR2: SGHNT, YYREEE (reference sequence).

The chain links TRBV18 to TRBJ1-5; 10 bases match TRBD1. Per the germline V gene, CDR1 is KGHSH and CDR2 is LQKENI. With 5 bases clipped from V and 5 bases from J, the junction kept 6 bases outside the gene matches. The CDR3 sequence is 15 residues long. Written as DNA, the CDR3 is TGTGCCAGCTCAAGGAACGGACAGGGGGATCAGCCCCAGCATTTT. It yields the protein CASSRNGQGDQPQHF.

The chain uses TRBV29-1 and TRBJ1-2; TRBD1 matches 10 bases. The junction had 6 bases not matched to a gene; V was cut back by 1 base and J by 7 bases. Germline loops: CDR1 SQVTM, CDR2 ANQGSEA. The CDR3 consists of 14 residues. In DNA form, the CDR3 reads TGCAGCGTTGAAGGCTGGACAGGGGGTAGTGGCTACACCTTC. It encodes CSVEGWTGGSGYTF. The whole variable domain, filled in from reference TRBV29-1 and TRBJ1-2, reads SAVISQKPSRDICQRGTSLTIQCQVDSQVTMMFWYRQQPGQSLTLIATANQGSEATYESGFVIDKFPISRPNLTFSTLTVSNMSPEDSSIYLCSVEGWTGGSGYTFGSGTRLTVV.

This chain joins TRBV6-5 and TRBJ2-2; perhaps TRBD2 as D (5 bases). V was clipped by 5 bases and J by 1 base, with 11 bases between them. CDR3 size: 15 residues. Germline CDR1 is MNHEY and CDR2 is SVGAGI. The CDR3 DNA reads TGTGCCAGCAGTCCGGACTCAATGAACACCGGGGAGCTGTTTTTT. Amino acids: CASSPDSMNTGELFF.

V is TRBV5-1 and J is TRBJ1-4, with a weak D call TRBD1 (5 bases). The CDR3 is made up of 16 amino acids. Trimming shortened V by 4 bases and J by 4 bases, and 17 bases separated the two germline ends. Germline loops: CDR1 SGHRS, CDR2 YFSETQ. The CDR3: CASSLRGGRSNEKLFF. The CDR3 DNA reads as TGCGCCAGCAGCCTCCGGGGGGGACGGAGTAATGAAAAACTGTTTTTT.

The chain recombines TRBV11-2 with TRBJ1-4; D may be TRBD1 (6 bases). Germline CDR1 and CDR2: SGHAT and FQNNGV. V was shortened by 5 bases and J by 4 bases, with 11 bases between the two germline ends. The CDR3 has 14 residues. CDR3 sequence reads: CASSQGQNNEKLFF. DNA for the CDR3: TGTGCCAGCAGCCAGGGACAAAATAATGAAAAACTGTTTTTT.

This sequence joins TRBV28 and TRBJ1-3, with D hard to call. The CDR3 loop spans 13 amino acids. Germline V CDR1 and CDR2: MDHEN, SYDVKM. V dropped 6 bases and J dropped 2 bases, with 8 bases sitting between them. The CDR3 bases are TGTGCCAGCAGGCGTCATACTGGAAACACCATATATTTT. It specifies CASRRHTGNTIYF.

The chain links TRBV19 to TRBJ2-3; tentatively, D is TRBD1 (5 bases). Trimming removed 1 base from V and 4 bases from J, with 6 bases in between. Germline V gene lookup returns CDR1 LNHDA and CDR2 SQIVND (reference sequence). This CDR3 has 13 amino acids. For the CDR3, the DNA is TGTGCCAGTAGTATAGTACAGGCAGATACGCAGTATTTT. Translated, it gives CASSIVQADTQYF.

The CDR3 region is CAWRTLQGAGGYTF. The CDR3 DNA reads TGTGCCTGGAGGACCTTACAGGGGGCTGGAGGCTACACCTTC. This chain links TRBV30 with TRBJ1-2, with 9 bases fitting TRBD1. The junction had 10 bases not matched to a gene; V was cut back by 3 bases and J by 8 bases. From germline, CDR1 is GTSNPN and CDR2 SVGIG (reference sequence). The CDR3 has 14 residues.

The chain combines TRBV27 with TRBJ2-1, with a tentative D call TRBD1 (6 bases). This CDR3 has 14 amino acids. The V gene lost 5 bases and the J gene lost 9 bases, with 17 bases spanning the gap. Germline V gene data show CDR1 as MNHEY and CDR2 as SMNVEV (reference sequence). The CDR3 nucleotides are TGTGCCAGCAGTCCTCTAAGGGGGACGGGTGAGCAGTTCTTC. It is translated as CASSPLRGTGEQFF.